The entry that follows covers one T cell receptor (beta chain) sequence. No antigen is known for it. There are 15 residues in the CDR3. Trimming pared 0 bases from V and 5 bases from J, leaving 14 bases between. Germline CDR1 and CDR2: MNHEY and SMNVEV (reference sequence). This sample is part of a study of graft-versus-host responses after intestinal transplantation. Study observations and caveats: With peak circulating GvH clone levels came an association with early post-transplant HvG declines. GvH clones detected in recipient marrow included some appearing first in ileum or blood.

Assay: immunoSEQ multiplex PCR; the TCRdb copy retains only in-frame clones and omits some. Of some 18,000 clones listed, approximately 92% are singletons. The sequencing here drew on PBMCs, taken about 350 days after transplant. The V gene is TRBV27, the J gene TRBJ2-7; either TRBD1 or TRBD2 may supply D (7 bases each). This TCR was recovered from a human patient who received an intestinal transplant, so some T cells may come from the graft donor. CDR3 loop: CASSLSVRGGDEQYF. CDR3 sequence (DNA): TGTGCCAGCAGTTTATCAGTCAGGGGGGGGGACGAGCAGTACTTC.